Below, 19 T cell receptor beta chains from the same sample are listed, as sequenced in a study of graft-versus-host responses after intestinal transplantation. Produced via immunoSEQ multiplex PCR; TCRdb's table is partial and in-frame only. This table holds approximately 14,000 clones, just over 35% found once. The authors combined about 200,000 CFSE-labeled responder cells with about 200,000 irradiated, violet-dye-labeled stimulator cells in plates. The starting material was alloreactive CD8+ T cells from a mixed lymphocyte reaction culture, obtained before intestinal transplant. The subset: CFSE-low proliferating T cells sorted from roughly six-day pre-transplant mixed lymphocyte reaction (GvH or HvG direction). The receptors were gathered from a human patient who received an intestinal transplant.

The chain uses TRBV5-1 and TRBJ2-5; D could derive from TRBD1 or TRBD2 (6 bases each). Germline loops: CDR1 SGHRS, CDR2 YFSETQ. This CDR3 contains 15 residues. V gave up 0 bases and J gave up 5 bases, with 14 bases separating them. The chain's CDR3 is CASSLVPGAGETQYF. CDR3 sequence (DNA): TGCGCCAGCAGCTTGGTCCCAGGGGCGGGGGAGACCCAGTACTTC.

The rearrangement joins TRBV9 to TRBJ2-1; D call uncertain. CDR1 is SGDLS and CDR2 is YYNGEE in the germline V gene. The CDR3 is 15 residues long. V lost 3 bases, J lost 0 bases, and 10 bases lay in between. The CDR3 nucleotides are TGTGCCAGCAGCGCCTTAATCAGCTCCTACAATGAGCAGTTCTTC. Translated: CASSALISSYNEQFF.

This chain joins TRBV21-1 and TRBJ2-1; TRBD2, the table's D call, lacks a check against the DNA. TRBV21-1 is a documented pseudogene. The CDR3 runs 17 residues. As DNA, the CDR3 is TGTGCCAGCAGGGGTTTTCTAGCTACACCATCCGACAATGAGCAGTTCTTC. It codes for CASRGFLATPSDNEQFF.

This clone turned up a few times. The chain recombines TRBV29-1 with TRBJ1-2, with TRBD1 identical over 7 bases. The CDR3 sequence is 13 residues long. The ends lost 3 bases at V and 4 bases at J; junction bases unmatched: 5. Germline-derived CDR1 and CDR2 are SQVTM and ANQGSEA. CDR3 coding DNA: TGCAGCGTTGATCCGACAGGGAGCTATGGCTACACCTTC. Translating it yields CSVDPTGSYGYTF. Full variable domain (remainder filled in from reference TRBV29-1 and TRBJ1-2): SAVISQKPSRDICQRGTSLTIQCQVDSQVTMMFWYRQQPGQSLTLIATANQGSEATYESGFVIDKFPISRPNLTFSTLTVSNMSPEDSSIYLCSVDPTGSYGYTFGSGTRLTVV.

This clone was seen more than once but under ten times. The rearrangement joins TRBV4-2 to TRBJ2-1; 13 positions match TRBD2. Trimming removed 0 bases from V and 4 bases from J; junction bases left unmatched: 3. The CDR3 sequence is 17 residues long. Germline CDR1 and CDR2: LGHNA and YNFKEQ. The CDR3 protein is CASSQDRTSGGYNEQFF. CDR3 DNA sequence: TGTGCCAGCAGCCAAGATCGGACTAGCGGGGGTTACAATGAGCAGTTCTTC.

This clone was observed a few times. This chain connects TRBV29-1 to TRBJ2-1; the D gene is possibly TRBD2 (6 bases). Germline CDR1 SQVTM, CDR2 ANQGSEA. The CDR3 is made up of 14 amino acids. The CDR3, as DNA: TGCAGTGCGACGGGGACTTCGTCCTACAATGAGCAGTTCTTC. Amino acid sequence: CSATGTSSYNEQFF.

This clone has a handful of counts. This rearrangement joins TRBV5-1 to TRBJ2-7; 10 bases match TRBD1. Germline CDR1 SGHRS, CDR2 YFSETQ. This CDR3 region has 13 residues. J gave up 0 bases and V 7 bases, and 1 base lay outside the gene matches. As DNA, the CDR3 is TGCGCCAGCGGGACAGGGGCCTCCTACGAGCAGTACTTC. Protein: CASGTGASYEQYF.

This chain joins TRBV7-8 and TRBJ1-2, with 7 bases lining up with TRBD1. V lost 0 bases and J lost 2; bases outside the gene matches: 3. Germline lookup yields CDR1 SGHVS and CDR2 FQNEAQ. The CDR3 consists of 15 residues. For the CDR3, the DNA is TGTGCCAGCAGCTTAGCCGGGACAGCAAACTATGGCTACACCTTC. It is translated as CASSLAGTANYGYTF.

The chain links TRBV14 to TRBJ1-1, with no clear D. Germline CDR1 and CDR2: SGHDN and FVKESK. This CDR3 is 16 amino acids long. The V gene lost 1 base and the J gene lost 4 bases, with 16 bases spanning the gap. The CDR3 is CASSQGTFLGSTEAFF. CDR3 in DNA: TGTGCCAGCAGCCAAGGTACGTTTCTGGGGAGCACTGAAGCTTTCTTT.

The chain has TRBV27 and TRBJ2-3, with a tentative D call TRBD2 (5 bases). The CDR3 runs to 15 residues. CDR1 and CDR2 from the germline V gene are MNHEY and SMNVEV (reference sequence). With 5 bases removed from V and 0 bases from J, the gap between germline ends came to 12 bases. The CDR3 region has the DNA TGTGCCAGCAGTGTCAGGACTGCCAGCACAGATACGCAGTATTTT. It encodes CASSVRTASTDTQYF.

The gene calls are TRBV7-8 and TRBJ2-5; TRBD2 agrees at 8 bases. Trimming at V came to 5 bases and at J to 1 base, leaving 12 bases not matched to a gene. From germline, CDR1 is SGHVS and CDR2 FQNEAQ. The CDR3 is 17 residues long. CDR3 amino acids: CASSPNEERGLQETQYF. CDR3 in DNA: TGTGCCAGCAGCCCTAACGAGGAGCGGGGGCTCCAAGAGACCCAGTACTTC.

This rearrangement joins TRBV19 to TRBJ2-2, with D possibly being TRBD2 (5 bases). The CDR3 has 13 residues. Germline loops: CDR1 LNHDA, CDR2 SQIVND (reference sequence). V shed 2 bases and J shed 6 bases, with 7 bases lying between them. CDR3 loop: CASSIWGAGELFF. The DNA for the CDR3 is TGTGCCAGTAGTATATGGGGAGCCGGGGAGCTGTTTTTT.

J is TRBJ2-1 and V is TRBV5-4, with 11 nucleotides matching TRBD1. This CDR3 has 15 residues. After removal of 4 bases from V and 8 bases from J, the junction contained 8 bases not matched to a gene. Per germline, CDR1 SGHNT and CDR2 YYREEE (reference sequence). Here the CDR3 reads CASSRGQGVVDEQFF. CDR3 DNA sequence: TGTGCCAGCAGCCGGGGACAGGGGGTGGTCGATGAGCAGTTCTTC.

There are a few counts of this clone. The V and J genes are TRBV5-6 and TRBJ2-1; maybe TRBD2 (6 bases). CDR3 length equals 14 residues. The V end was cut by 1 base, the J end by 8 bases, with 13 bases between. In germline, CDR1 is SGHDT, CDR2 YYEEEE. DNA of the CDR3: TGTGCCAGCAGCTTGAACGGGCGGGAAGATGAGCAGTTCTTC. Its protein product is CASSLNGREDEQFF. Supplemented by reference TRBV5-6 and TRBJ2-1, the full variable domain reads DAGVTQSPTHLIKTRGQQVTLRCSPKSGHDTVSWYQQALGQGPQFIFQYYEEEERQRGNFPDRFSGHQFPNYSSELNVNALLLGDSALYLCASSLNGREDEQFFGPGTRLTVL.

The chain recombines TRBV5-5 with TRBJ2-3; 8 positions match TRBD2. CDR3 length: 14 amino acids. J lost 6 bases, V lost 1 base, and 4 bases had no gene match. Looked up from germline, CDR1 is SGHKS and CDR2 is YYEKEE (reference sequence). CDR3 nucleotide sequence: TGTGCCAGCAGCTTGTTTAGCGGGGAGGATACGCAGTATTTT. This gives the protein CASSLFSGEDTQYF. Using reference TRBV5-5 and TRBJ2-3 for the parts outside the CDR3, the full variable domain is DAGVTQSPTHLIKTRGQQVTLRCSPISGHKSVSWYQQVLGQGPQFIFQYYEKEERGRGNFPDRFSARQFPNYSSELNVNALLLGDSALYLCASSLFSGEDTQYFGPGTRLTVL.

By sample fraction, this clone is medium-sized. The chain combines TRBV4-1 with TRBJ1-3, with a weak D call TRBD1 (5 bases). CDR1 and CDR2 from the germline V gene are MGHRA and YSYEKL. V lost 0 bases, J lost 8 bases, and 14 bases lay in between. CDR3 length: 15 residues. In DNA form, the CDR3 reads TGCGCCAGCAGCCAAGATGAAAACTGGGGGTACACCATATATTTT. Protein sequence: CASSQDENWGYTIYF.

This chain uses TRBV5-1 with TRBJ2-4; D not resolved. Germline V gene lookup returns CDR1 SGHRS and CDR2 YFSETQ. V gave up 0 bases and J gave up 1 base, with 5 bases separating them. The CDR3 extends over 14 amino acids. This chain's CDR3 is CASSLDGAKNIQYF. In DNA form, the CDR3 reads TGCGCCAGCAGCTTGGATGGGGCCAAAAACATTCAGTACTTC.

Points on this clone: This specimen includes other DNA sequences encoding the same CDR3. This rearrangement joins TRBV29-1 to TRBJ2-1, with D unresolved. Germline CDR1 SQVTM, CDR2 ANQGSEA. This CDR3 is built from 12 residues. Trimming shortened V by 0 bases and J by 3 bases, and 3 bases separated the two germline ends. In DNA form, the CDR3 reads TGCAGCGTTGAAGAGGTCTACAATGAGCAGTTCTTC. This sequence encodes CSVEEVYNEQFF.

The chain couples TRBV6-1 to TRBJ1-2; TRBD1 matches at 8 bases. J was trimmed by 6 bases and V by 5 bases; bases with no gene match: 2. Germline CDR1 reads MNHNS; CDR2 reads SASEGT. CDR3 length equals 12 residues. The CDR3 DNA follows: TGTGCCAGCAGTTCGGACAGGGATGGCTACACCTTC. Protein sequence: CASSSDRDGYTF.